The clone carrying this T cell receptor beta chain was counted only a few times. Its target is not known. At the DNA level, this CDR3 is encoded by other sequences in the same sample as well. V gave up 3 bases and J gave up 0 bases, with 6 bases separating them. Germline V gives CDR1 KGHSH, CDR2 LQKENI. This CDR3 is built from 15 residues. These data originate in a study of beta chain features in type 1 diabetes. General study findings and limits: Whether HLA type affects TCRB rearrangement stayed undetermined in the present work.

Sequencing targeted expressed TCRB transcripts, as all isolated RNA had been reverse transcribed. TCRdb's copy holds only in-frame clones and misses some; the assay was immunoSEQ multiplex PCR. The sample includes about 900,000 clones, roughly 15% of them seen just once. This rearrangement joins TRBV18 to TRBJ2-6; D gene ambiguous. Sequencing was carried out using naive CD4+ T cells from blood. The TCR was taken from a young woman in good health. The chain's CDR3 is CASSPSGSGANVLTF. The CDR3, as DNA: TGTGCCAGCTCACCCTCGGGCTCTGGGGCCAACGTCCTGACTTTC.